One and the same sample provided the 27 T cell receptor beta chains below, sequenced in a study of CD8+ T cells in alopecia areata. Treatment reported: oral pan-JAK inhibitor, 5-10 mg twice daily. Following extraction, RNA underwent reverse transcription to cDNA, which served as the sequencing template. Profiled with immunoSEQ multiplex PCR; TCRdb holds only in-frame clones, not every one. The sample contains roughly 220,000 clones, roughly two fifths of which appear only once. The specimen was CD4+ T cells sorted from blood, collected between weeks 30 and 35, from a patient treated with tofacitinib. Source of these receptors: a human donor with alopecia areata.

This chain joins TRBV4-1 and TRBJ1-6; D uncertain. The CDR3 runs 14 residues. Germline V gene data show CDR1 as MGHRA and CDR2 as YSYEKL. V was cut by 4 bases and J by 4 bases, with 8 bases left in between. CDR3 sequence (DNA): TGCGCCAGCAGCCCCGGCGCTTATAATTCACCCCTCCACTTT. The encoded protein is CASSPGAYNSPLHF.

In this sample, this clone turned up many times. Other DNA sequences in this specimen translate into the identical CDR3. The J gene is TRBJ1-1, the V gene TRBV29-1; 9 bases agree with TRBD1. The CDR3 spans 12 residues. J gave up 6 bases and V 3 bases, and 2 bases lay outside the gene matches. Looked up from germline, CDR1 is SQVTM and CDR2 is ANQGSEA. The CDR3 DNA is TGCAGCGTTGAGCACAGGGGGCCTGAAGCTTTCTTT. Protein sequence: CSVEHRGPEAFF. Full variable domain (outside the CDR3, taken from reference TRBV29-1 and TRBJ1-1): SAVISQKPSRDICQRGTSLTIQCQVDSQVTMMFWYRQQPGQSLTLIATANQGSEATYESGFVIDKFPISRPNLTFSTLTVSNMSPEDSSIYLCSVEHRGPEAFFGQGTRLTVV.

V gene TRBV30 combines with J gene TRBJ2-2, with D hard to call. This CDR3 has 13 amino acids. Germline V gene data show CDR1 as GTSNPN and CDR2 as SVGIG (reference sequence). V shed 3 bases and J shed 4 bases, with 9 bases lying between them. The CDR3 DNA reads TGTGCCTGGAGCGGATCCATCACCGGGGAGCTGTTTTTT. It translates to CAWSGSITGELFF.

The chain combines TRBV30 with TRBJ1-5, with D tentatively TRBD1 (6 bases). The germline V and J ends were trimmed by 7 bases and 3 bases, with 13 bases remaining between them. There are 13 residues in the CDR3. Germline V gives CDR1 GTSNPN, CDR2 SVGIG (reference sequence). The CDR3: CAFSRDTNQPQHF. CDR3 nucleotide sequence: TGTGCCTTCTCCCGGGACACCAATCAGCCCCAGCATTTT.

This clone has a handful of counts. This chain connects TRBV11-1 to TRBJ2-3, with TRBD2 matching 7 bases. The length of the CDR3 is 15 residues. Trimming at V came to 5 bases and at J to 2 bases, leaving 7 bases not matched to a gene. Germline V lookup: CDR1 SGHAT, CDR2 FQDESV (reference sequence). CDR3 sequence: CASSPWGGTTDTQYF. The CDR3 bases are TGTGCCAGCAGCCCCTGGGGAGGGACCACAGATACGCAGTATTTT.

This sequence joins TRBV7-2 and TRBJ1-2; D remains unclear. There are 13 residues in the CDR3. Trimming cost V 5 bases and J 4 bases, with 11 bases left between them. Germline V CDR1 and CDR2: SGHTA, FQGNSA. CDR3 loop: CASSQGPGYGYTF. In nucleotides, the CDR3 is TGTGCCAGCAGCCAAGGGCCGGGCTATGGCTACACCTTC.

CDR3 coding DNA: TGCAGCGTGGTGGACAGTCTCTATGGCTACACCTTC. This codes for CSVVDSLYGYTF. The chain couples TRBV29-1 to TRBJ1-2; possible D gene TRBD1, 6 bases. V was clipped by 6 bases and J by 4 bases, with 12 bases between them. The length of the CDR3 is 12 residues. Germline-derived CDR1 and CDR2 are SQVTM and ANQGSEA.

The chain uses TRBV30 and TRBJ2-3, with D possibly matching TRBD1 (6 bases). CDR3 length equals 13 residues. Germline V gene sequence: CDR1 GTSNPN, CDR2 SVGIG (reference sequence). Trimming cost V 2 bases and J 5 bases, with 11 bases left between them. The CDR3 reads CAWSLLGGDTQYF. The CDR3 DNA reads TGTGCCTGGAGTTTATTAGGGGGAGATACGCAGTATTTT.

V and J are TRBV29-1 and TRBJ1-2, with 8 positions matching TRBD1. Per germline, CDR1 SQVTM and CDR2 ANQGSEA. The CDR3 contains 13 residues. J gave up 6 bases and V 8 bases, and 11 bases lay outside the gene matches. CDR3 nucleotides: TGCAGCACACCGGATCAGGGGGCGAATGGCTACACCTTC. Translation gives CSTPDQGANGYTF. The entire variable domain, with the rest obtained from reference TRBV29-1 and TRBJ1-2, is as follows: SAVISQKPSRDICQRGTSLTIQCQVDSQVTMMFWYRQQPGQSLTLIATANQGSEATYESGFVIDKFPISRPNLTFSTLTVSNMSPEDSSIYLCSTPDQGANGYTFGSGTRLTVV.

This chain joins TRBV5-4 and TRBJ1-2; 8 positions agree with TRBD1. V shed 4 bases and J 7 bases; nucleotides not matched to a gene: 9. Germline assignment: CDR1 SGHNT and CDR2 YYREEE (reference sequence). CDR3 length equals 14 residues. CDR3 sequence (DNA): TGTGCCAGCAGCGTGGACAGGGTTTTAGGTGGCTACACCTTC. Residues: CASSVDRVLGGYTF.

This clone was counted only a few times. The chain recombines TRBV5-1 with TRBJ1-2; tentative D call: TRBD1 (5 bases). Germline CDR1 and CDR2: SGHRS and YFSETQ. V was pared by 5 bases and J by 3 bases, with 17 bases between. This CDR3 contains 15 residues. The CDR3 loop reads CASRLAGEVDYGYTF. In nucleotides, the CDR3 is TGCGCCAGCAGGCTGGCGGGGGAGGTGGACTATGGCTACACCTTC.

This clone was counted only a few times. The V call is TRBV7-8, the J call TRBJ2-1, with D tentatively TRBD2 (6 bases). The CDR3 is 16 amino acids. Deletions cut 5 bases from V and 0 bases from J, with 14 bases between. Germline V gene data show CDR1 as SGHVS and CDR2 as FQNEAQ. The CDR3 sequence: CASSLRRVRSYNEQFF. The CDR3 DNA follows: TGTGCCAGCAGCCTTAGGAGGGTTCGCTCCTACAATGAGCAGTTCTTC.

This clone turned up a few times. The same CDR3 also results from other DNA sequences found in this sample. This sequence joins TRBV29-1 and TRBJ1-1; no reliable D call. Germline V gene data show CDR1 as SQVTM and CDR2 as ANQGSEA. Trimming cost V 3 bases and J 0 bases, with 8 bases left between them. The CDR3 totals 13 residues. The CDR3 DNA reads TGCAGCGTTGAGCGTCAGATGAACACTGAAGCTTTCTTT. This translates into CSVERQMNTEAFF.

The rearrangement links TRBV5-1 to TRBJ2-3; D is perhaps TRBD1 or TRBD2 (5 bases each). The CDR3 totals 20 residues. Per germline, CDR1 SGHRS and CDR2 YFSETQ. The V end lost 3 bases, the J end lost 0 bases, and 26 bases lay between the germline ends. The DNA of the CDR3 is TGCGCCAGCAGCTCCACCTCCGGGACCAGGAAGGTTGCTAGCACAGATACGCAGTATTTT. Amino acid sequence: CASSSTSGTRKVASTDTQYF.

This clone occurred a few times. The J gene is TRBJ1-5, the V gene TRBV27; D gene ambiguous. The CDR3 contains 13 residues. The V end lost 2 bases, the J end lost 3 bases, and 5 bases lay between the germline ends. Per germline, CDR1 MNHEY and CDR2 SMNVEV (reference sequence). The CDR3 DNA reads TGTGCCAGCAGTTTAACATACAATCAGCCCCAGCATTTT. Protein: CASSLTYNQPQHF.

This clone was seen more than once but under ten times. V is TRBV4-2 and J is TRBJ2-2; no definite D call. The ends were cut back, 4 bases at V and 0 bases at J, with 15 bases in the middle. Germline loops: CDR1 LGHNA, CDR2 YNFKEQ. CDR3 length: 17 amino acids. CDR3 loop: CASSRDTGPANTGELFF. The CDR3 DNA sequence: TGTGCCAGCAGCCGAGACACCGGGCCCGCGAACACCGGGGAGCTGTTTTTT.

The chain combines TRBV18 with TRBJ2-2; D is ambiguous. There are 15 residues in the CDR3. Germline CDR1 is KGHSH and CDR2 is LQKENI. V was shortened by 0 bases and J by 1 base, with 6 bases between the two germline ends. The DNA for the CDR3 is TGTGCCAGCTCACCACCTATCGGGAACACCGGGGAGCTGTTTTTT. Its translation is CASSPPIGNTGELFF.

This clone is a singleton in its sample. The chain is built from TRBV5-1 and TRBJ2-7, with 8 positions matching TRBD1. The V and J ends lost 0 bases and 3 bases, in that order; junction bases with no gene match: 8. CDR3 size: 16 residues. Germline CDR1 SGHRS, CDR2 YFSETQ. The CDR3 is CASSLDIGDRSYEQYF. The CDR3 coding sequence is TGCGCCAGCAGCTTGGATATAGGGGACAGGAGCTACGAGCAGTACTTC.

This clone turned up a few times. The rearrangement links TRBV7-9 to TRBJ1-6, with TRBD1 identical over 10 bases. CDR1 and CDR2 (germline): SEHNR, FQNEAQ (reference sequence). Trimming cost V 4 bases and J 11 bases; bases outside gene matches: 8. CDR3 length: 15 residues. CDR3 nucleotides: TGTGCCAGCAGCTCAGAGACAGGGGGCTGGGCACCCCTCCACTTT. It encodes CASSSETGGWAPLHF.

This chain uses TRBV7-9 with TRBJ1-2, with 9 bases that match TRBD1. The germline V gene has CDR1 SEHNR and CDR2 FQNEAQ (reference sequence). The CDR3 contains 15 residues. J was trimmed by 3 bases and V by 1 base; bases with no gene match: 3. The CDR3 DNA is TGTGCCAGCAGCTTAGGGACAGGGGCCGACTATGGCTACACCTTC. Residues: CASSLGTGADYGYTF.

This clone showed up many times. The CDR3 reads CASGSTGQVVLGEQYF. CDR3 sequence (DNA): TGTGCTAGTGGTTCGACCGGACAGGTAGTACTGGGAGAGCAGTACTTC. The chain joins TRBV12-5 to TRBJ2-7; 7 bases map to TRBD1. The germline V gene has CDR1 LGHNT and CDR2 FRNRAP. V shed 4 bases, J shed 7 bases, and the junction held 16 bases outside the gene matches. This CDR3 is built from 16 residues.

The CDR3 nucleotides read TGCGCCAGCAGCTTGGTGTGGGACGGAAGTTCCTACGAGCAGTACTTC. Encoded protein: CASSLVWDGSSYEQYF. The chain is built from TRBV5-1 and TRBJ2-7; D is tentatively TRBD1 or TRBD2 (5 bases each). CDR3 length: 16 residues. V lost 0 bases and J 1 base, leaving 14 bases between the germline ends. CDR1 is SGHRS, CDR2 YFSETQ, per germline. Full variable domain (missing parts from reference TRBV5-1 and TRBJ2-7): KAGVTQTPRYLIKTRGQQVTLSCSPISGHRSVSWYQQTPGQGLQFLFEYFSETQRNKGNFPGRFSGRQFSNSRSEMNVSTLELGDSALYLCASSLVWDGSSYEQYFGPGTRLTVT.

This clone occurred once. DNA of the CDR3: TGTGCCAGCAGTCCCACCTACGAGCAGTACTTC. This encodes CASSPTYEQYF. The chain has TRBV2 and TRBJ2-7, with D uncertain. The CDR3 consists of 11 residues. The ends were cut back, 5 bases at V and 2 bases at J, with 4 bases in the middle. The germline V gene encodes CDR1 SNHLY and CDR2 FYNNEI.

This clone was detected a few times. The gene calls are TRBV29-1 and TRBJ2-6, with D hard to call. Trimming cost V 7 bases and J 2 bases, with 12 bases left between them. CDR3 length: 14 residues. Germline assignment: CDR1 SQVTM and CDR2 ANQGSEA. In nucleotides, the CDR3 is TGCAGCGCTGTCATCACGCCTGGGGCCAACGTCCTGACTTTC. Protein: CSAVITPGANVLTF.

A few counts support this clone. The genes are TRBV5-1 and TRBJ1-1; D is undetermined. This CDR3 comprises 11 residues. V lost 6 bases to trimming and J lost 3 bases, with 6 bases between them. Germline lookup yields CDR1 SGHRS and CDR2 YFSETQ. This CDR3 is CASISDTEAFF. In nucleotides, the CDR3 is TGCGCCAGCATTAGCGACACTGAAGCTTTCTTT.

This clone was counted many times. The V gene is TRBV9, the J gene TRBJ1-5; D unresolved. V was shortened by 4 bases and J by 1 base, with 9 bases between the two germline ends. Germline CDR1 and CDR2: SGDLS and YYNGEE. This CDR3 has 14 residues. The CDR3 is CASSSTTSNQPQHF. In nucleotides, the CDR3 is TGTGCCAGCAGCTCCACCACAAGCAATCAGCCCCAGCATTTT.

This clone was observed a few times. The chain combines TRBV6-1 with TRBJ1-5, with D possibly matching TRBD1 (5 bases). CDR3 length: 13 amino acids. Germline-derived CDR1 and CDR2 are MNHNS and SASEGT. V shed 8 bases and J shed 4 bases, with 12 bases lying between them. This CDR3 reads CASEEGWNQPQHF. CDR3 DNA sequence: TGTGCCAGCGAGGAGGGGTGGAATCAGCCCCAGCATTTT.